This T cell receptor beta chain was captured in a study of cytomegalovirus exposure and HLA in healthy donors. The overall study: T cells numbering around 190 million yielded 90 million to 140 million unique TCR beta sequences in an earlier analysis.

Primers: 60 Vbeta forward and 13 Jbeta reverse. Profiled with immunoSEQ multiplex PCR; TCRdb holds only in-frame clones, not every one. The sample lists 150,000 to 200,000 clones; approximately 80% were seen once. The CDR3 length is 15 residues. After removal of 7 bases from V and 4 bases from J, the junction contained 7 bases not matched to a gene. From germline, CDR1 is SGHTA and CDR2 FQGNSA. V is TRBV7-2 and J is TRBJ1-2, with 12 nucleotides matching TRBD1. The source is a woman aged 18-29 years in good health and CMV-seropositive. Sequences were obtained from PBMCs. CDR3 loop: CASTPGTGGIYGYTF. The CDR3 nucleotides read TGTGCCAGCACTCCCGGGACAGGGGGCATCTATGGCTACACCTTC.